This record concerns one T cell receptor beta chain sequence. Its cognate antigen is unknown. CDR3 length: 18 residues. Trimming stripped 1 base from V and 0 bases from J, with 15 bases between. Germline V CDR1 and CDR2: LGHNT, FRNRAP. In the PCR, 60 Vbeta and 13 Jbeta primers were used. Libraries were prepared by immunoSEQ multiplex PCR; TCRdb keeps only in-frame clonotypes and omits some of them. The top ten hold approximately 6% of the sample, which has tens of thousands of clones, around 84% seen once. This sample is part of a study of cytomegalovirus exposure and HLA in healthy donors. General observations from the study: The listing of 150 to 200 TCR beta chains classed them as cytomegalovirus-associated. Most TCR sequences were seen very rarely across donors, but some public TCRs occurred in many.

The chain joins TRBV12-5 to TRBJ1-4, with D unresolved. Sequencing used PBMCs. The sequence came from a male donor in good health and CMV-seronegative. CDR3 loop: CASGLAPKSSSTNEKLFF. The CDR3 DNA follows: TGTGCTAGTGGTTTGGCCCCAAAGTCCAGTTCAACTAATGAAAAACTGTTTTTT.